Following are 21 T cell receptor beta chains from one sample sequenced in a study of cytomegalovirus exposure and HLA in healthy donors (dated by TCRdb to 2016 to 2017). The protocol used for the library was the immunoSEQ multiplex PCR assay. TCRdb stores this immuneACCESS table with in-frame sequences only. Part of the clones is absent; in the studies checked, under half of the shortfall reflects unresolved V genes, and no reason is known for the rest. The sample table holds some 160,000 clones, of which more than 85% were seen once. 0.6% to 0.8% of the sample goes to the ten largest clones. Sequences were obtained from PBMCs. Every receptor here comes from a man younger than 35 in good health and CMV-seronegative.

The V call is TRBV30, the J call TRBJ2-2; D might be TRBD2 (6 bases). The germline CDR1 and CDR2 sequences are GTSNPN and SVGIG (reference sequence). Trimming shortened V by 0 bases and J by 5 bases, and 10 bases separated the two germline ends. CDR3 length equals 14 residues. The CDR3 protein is CAWSVLGRTGELFF. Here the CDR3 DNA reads TGTGCCTGGAGTGTTTTAGGGAGGACCGGGGAGCTGTTTTTT.

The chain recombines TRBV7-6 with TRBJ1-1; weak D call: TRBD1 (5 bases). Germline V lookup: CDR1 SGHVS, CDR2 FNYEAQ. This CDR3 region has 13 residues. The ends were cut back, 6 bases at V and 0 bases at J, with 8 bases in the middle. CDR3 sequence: CASRKTVNTEAFF. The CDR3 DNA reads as TGTGCCAGCAGGAAGACAGTGAACACTGAAGCTTTCTTT.

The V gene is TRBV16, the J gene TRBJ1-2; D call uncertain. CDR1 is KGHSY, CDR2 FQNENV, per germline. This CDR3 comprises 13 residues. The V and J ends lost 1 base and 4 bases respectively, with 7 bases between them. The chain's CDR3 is CASSQFVAYGYTF. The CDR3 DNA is TGTGCCAGCAGCCAATTCGTGGCCTATGGCTACACCTTC.

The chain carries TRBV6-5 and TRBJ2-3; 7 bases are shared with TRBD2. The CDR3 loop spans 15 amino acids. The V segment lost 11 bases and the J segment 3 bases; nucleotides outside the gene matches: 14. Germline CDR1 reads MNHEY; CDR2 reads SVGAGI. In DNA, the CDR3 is TGTGCCGCTTCGACGGGGGGAGGAGTAACAGATACGCAGTATTTT. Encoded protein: CAASTGGGVTDTQYF.

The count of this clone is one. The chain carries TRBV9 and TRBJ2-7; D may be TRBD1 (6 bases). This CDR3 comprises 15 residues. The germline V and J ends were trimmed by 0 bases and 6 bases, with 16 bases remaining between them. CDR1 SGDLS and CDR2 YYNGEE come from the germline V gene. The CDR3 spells CASSVEGQGRSEQYF. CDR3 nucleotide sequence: TGTGCCAGCAGCGTAGAGGGCCAGGGGCGTTCCGAGCAGTACTTC.

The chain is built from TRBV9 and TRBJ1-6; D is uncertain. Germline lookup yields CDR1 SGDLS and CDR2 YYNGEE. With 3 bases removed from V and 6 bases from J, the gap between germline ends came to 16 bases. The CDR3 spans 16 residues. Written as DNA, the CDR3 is TGTGCCAGCAGCGCTCACAGCGGTGGGCTTAATTCACCCCTCCACTTT. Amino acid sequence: CASSAHSGGLNSPLHF. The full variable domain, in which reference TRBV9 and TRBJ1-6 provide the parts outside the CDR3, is DSGVTQTPKHLITATGQRVTLRCSPRSGDLSVYWYQQSLDQGLQFLIQYYNGEERAKGNILERFSAQQFPDLHSELNLSSLELGDSALYFCASSAHSGGLNSPLHFGNGTRLTVT.

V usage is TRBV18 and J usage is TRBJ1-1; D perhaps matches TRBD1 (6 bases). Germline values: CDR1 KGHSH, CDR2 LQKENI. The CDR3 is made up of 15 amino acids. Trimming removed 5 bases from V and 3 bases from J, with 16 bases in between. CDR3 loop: CASSSQGGGDTEAFF. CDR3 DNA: TGTGCCAGCTCATCACAGGGCGGAGGGGACACTGAAGCTTTCTTT.

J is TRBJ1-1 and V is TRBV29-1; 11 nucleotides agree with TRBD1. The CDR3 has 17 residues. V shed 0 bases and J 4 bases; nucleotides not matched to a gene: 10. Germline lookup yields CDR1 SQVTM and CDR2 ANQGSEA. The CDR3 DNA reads TGCAGCGTTGAAGATCTTCTCACCGGGACAGGGGGCACTGAAGCTTTCTTT. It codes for CSVEDLLTGTGGTEAFF.

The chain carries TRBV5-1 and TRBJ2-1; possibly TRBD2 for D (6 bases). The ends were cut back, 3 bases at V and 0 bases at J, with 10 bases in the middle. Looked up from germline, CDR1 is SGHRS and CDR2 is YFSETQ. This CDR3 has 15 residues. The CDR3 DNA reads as TGCGCCAGCAGCTATTCCGGGGGCTCCTACAATGAGCAGTTCTTC. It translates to CASSYSGGSYNEQFF.

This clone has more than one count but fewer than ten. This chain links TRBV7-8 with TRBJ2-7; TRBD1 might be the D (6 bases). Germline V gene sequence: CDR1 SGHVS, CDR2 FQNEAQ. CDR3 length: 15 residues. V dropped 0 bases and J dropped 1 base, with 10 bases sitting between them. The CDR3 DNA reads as TGTGCCAGCAGCTTAGCGCAGGGGCCGTCCTACGAGCAGTACTTC. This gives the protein CASSLAQGPSYEQYF.

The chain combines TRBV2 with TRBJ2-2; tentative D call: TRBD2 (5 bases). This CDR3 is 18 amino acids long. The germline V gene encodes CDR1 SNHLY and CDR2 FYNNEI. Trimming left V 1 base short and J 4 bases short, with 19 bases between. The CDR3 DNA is TGTGCCAGCAGTGAAGTGGGCCTTGCGGGCGGTGGCACCGGGGAGCTGTTTTTT. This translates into CASSEVGLAGGGTGELFF. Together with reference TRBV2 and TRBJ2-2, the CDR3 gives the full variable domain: EPEVTQTPSHQVTQMGQEVILRCVPISNHLYFYWYRQILGQKVEFLVSFYNNEISEKSEIFDDQFSVERPDGSNFTLKIRSTKLEDSAMYFCASSEVGLAGGGTGELFFGEGSRLTVL.

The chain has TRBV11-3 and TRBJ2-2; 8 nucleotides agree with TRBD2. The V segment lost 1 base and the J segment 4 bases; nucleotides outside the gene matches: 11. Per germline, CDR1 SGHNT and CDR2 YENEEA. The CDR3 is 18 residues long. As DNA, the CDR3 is TGTGCCAGCAGCTTAGGGCTTCCGACTAGCGAGGCCACCGGGGAGCTGTTTTTT. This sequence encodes CASSLGLPTSEATGELFF.

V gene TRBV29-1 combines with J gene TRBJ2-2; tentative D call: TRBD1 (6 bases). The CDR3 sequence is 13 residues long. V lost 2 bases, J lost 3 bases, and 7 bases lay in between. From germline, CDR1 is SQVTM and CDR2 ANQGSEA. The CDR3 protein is CSVEQGYTGELFF. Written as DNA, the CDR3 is TGCAGCGTTGAACAGGGGTACACCGGGGAGCTGTTTTTT.

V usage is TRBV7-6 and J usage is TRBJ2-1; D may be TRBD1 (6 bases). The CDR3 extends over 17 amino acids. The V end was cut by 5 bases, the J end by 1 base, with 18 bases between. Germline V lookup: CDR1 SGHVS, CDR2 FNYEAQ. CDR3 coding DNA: TGTGCCAGCAGCCCAAGGACAGTACCAGGGTCCTACAATGAGCAGTTCTTC. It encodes CASSPRTVPGSYNEQFF.

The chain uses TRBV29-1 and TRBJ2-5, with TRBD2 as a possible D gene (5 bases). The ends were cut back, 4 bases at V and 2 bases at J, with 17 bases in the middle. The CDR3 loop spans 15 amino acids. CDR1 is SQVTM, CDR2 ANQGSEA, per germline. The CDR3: CSVVVPPGIQETQYF. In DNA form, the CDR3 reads TGCAGCGTTGTAGTCCCTCCGGGGATACAAGAGACCCAGTACTTC. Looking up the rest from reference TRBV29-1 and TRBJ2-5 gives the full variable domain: SAVISQKPSRDICQRGTSLTIQCQVDSQVTMMFWYRQQPGQSLTLIATANQGSEATYESGFVIDKFPISRPNLTFSTLTVSNMSPEDSSIYLCSVVVPPGIQETQYFGPGTRLLVL.

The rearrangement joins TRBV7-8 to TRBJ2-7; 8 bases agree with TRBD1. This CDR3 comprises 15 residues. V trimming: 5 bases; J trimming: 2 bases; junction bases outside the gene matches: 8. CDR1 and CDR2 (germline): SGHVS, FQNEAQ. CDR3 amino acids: CASSPRDRTAYEQYF. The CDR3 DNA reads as TGTGCCAGCAGCCCCCGGGACAGGACCGCCTACGAGCAGTACTTC.

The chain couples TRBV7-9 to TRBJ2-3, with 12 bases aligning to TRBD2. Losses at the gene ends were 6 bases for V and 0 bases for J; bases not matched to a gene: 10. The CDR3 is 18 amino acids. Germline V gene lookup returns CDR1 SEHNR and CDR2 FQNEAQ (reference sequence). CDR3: CASSRTSGDYPSTDTQYF. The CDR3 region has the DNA TGTGCCAGCAGTCGGACTAGCGGGGACTATCCAAGCACAGATACGCAGTATTTT.

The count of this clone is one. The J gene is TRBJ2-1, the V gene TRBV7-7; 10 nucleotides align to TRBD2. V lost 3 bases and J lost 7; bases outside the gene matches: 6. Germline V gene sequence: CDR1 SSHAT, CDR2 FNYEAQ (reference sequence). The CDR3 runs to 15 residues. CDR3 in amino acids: CASSLSGGLANEQFF. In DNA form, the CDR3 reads TGTGCCAGCAGCTTGTCGGGGGGACTAGCGAATGAGCAGTTCTTC.

The CDR3 loop reads CASGEVGYTF. CDR3 coding DNA: TGTGCCAGCGGGGAGGTAGGCTACACCTTC. V gene TRBV9 combines with J gene TRBJ1-2; D ambiguous. CDR3 length: 10 amino acids. The germline V gene has CDR1 SGDLS and CDR2 YYNGEE. V lost 7 bases and J lost 8, with 9 bases in between.

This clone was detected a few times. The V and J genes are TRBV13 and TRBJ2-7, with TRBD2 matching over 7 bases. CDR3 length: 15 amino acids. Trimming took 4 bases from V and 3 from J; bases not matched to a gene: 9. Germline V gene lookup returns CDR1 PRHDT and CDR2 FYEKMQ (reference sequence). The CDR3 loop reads CASSSRTSRDYEQYV. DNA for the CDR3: TGTGCCAGCAGCTCCAGGACTAGTAGGGACTACGAGCAGTACGTC.

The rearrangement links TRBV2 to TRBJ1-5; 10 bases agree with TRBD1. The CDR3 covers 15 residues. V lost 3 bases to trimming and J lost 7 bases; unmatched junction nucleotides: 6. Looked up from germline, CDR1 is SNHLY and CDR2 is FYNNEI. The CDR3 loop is CASSDVRTGGQPQHF. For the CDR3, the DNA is TGTGCCAGCAGTGATGTCAGGACAGGGGGACAGCCCCAGCATTTT.